This T cell receptor beta chain is drawn from a study of beta chain features in type 1 diabetes. Overall study: The samples had 107,917,701 sorted cells examined in all.

This clone was seen only a few times. The antigen is undetermined. Study-wide points: Shortening of TCRB CDR3s, moderate but significant, appeared in all four CD4+ subsets of Type 1 diabetes patients. Diminished insertions and augmented deletions at VDJ junctions characterized type 1 diabetes patients. High-TCR-expressing cells could be over-represented by cDNA sequencing.

Expressed TCRB transcripts got sequenced, as all isolated RNA was reverse transcribed. Repertoires were generated with immunoSEQ multiplex PCR, while TCRdb's copy carries only in-frame clones and drops some. Among about 180,000 clones listed, around an eighth were seen once. CDR1 PRHDT and CDR2 FYEKMQ come from the germline V gene (reference sequence). This CDR3 comprises 13 residues. Germline trimming cut 5 bases from V and 2 bases from J; bases unmatched to any gene: 3. The source of this sequence is a woman younger than 35 in good health. The chain links TRBV13 to TRBJ2-7, with TRBD1 matching 7 bases. The material sequenced was central memory CD4+ T cells from blood. CDR3 residues: CASSRQGPYEQYF. CDR3 nucleotide sequence: TGTGCCAGCAGCCGACAGGGACCCTACGAGCAGTACTTC.